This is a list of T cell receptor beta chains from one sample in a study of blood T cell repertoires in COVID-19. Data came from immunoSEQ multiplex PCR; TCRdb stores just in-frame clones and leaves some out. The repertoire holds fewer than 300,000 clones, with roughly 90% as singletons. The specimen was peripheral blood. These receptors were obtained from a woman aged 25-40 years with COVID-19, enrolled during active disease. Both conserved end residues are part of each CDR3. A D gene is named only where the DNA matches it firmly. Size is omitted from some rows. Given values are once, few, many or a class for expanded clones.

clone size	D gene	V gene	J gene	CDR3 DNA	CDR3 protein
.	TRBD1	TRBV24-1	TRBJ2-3	TGTGCCACCAGTGATCCCGGGACAGGGGGCAGAGATACGCAGTATTTT	CATSDPGTGGRDTQYF
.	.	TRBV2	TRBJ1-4	TGTGCCAGCAGTGCAGGGATACAGGTACTCGAAAAACTGTTTTTT	CASSAGIQVLEKLFF
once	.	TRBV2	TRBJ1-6	TGTGCCAGCACCATAGGAGTCTCTAATTCACCCCTCCACTTT	CASTIGVSNSPLHF
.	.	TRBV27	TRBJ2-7	TGTGCCAGCAGTTTTAGGGACAACTCCTACGAGCAGTACTTC	CASSFRDNSYEQYF
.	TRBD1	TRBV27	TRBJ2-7	TGTGCCAGCAGTGACCGGGACAGGGGATCCTACGAGCAGTACTTC	CASSDRDRGSYEQYF
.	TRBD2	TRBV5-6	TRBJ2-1	TGTGCCAGCAGCTTGAACCTAGCGGGAGGAATGGGTGAGCAGTTCTTC	CASSLNLAGGMGEQFF
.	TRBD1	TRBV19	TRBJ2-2	TGTGCCAGTGGGGACAGGAACACCGGGGAGCTGTTTTTT	CASGDRNTGELFF
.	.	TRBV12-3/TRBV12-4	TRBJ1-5	TGTGCCAGCAGTTTGACACGTGATCAGCCCCAGCATTTT	CASSLTRDQPQHF
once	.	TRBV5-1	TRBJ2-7	TGCGCCAGCAGCTTGAACGGATTTCCGACAGGCGACTCCTACGAGCAGTACTTC	CASSLNGFPTGDSYEQYF
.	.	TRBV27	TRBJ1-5	TGTGCCACCCGGTGGGGGCAGGGCAGCAATCAGCCCCAGCATTTT	CATRWGQGSNQPQHF
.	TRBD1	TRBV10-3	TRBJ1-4	TGTGCCATCAGTGAGGCAGGGGGAGAGGAAAAACTGTTTTTT	CAISEAGGEEKLFF
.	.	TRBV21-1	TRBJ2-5	TGTGCCAGCAGCACGACGGACAGTGCTGTTAGCGAGACCCAGTACTTC	CASSTTDSAVSETQYF
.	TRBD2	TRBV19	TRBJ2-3	TGTGCCAGTAGTATACTACTAGCGGGGCGGGATACGCAGTATTTT	CASSILLAGRDTQYF